This T cell receptor beta chain was recovered during a study of metastatic and nonmetastatic thyroid tumors. For the study at large: Blood and tumor or nodule tissue repertoires from malignant and benign thyroid patients were compared.

Study observations and caveats: TCR beta diversity was reportedly significantly higher in malignant thyroid tumors than benign nodules, in blood and tumor.

Treatment of any kind had been given to no patient before thyroid surgery. Germline loops: CDR1 MNHNS, CDR2 SASEGT. The V end was cut by 3 bases, the J end by 7 bases, with 12 bases between. The CDR3 is 13 residues long. Original methodology: Clinicopathological groups differed in CDR3, with these differences serving to build a distant-metastasis classifier for papillary thyroid cancer. Via MiXCR, TCRdb re-called the PCR reads. The V and J calls here are based on TCRdb, not the publication. The sample carries roughly 30,000 clones, over 15% recorded once. This clone came up many times. Its antigen is unidentified.

Sequences were obtained from blood. J is TRBJ1-1 and V is TRBV6-1, with D possibly being TRBD1 (6 bases). The sequence was collected from a female donor with papillary thyroid cancer or a benign thyroid nodule (not recorded which). Some clones in this sample may be carry-over from other donors' samples. The CDR3 loop reads CASSDKGGNEAFF. The CDR3, as DNA: TGTGCCAGCAGTGACAAGGGGGGTAATGAAGCTTTCTTT.